The next 10 T cell receptor beta chains were all read from a single sample in a study of cytomegalovirus exposure and HLA in healthy donors. Profiling relied on immunoSEQ multiplex PCR, and the TCRdb table lists in-frame clones only, not all of them. This table holds roughly 76,000 clones, 94% found once. Sequences were obtained from PBMCs. The receptors come from a man younger than 35 in good health and CMV-seropositive.

The chain combines TRBV2 with TRBJ1-1; D unresolved. CDR1 is SNHLY and CDR2 is FYNNEI in the germline V gene. The V end lost 1 base, the J end lost 1 base, and 4 bases lay between the germline ends. CDR3 length: 13 residues. CDR3 in amino acids: CASSEDRNTEAFF. The CDR3 coding sequence is TGTGCCAGCAGTGAAGACAGGAACACTGAAGCTTTCTTT.

The chain joins TRBV6-5 to TRBJ2-7, with 9 positions matching TRBD1. Trimming at V came to 7 bases and at J to 4 bases, leaving 5 bases not matched to a gene. The CDR3 runs to 13 residues. Germline V gives CDR1 MNHEY, CDR2 SVGAGI. CDR3: CASTGQGRYEQYF. Here the CDR3 DNA reads TGTGCCAGCACCGGACAGGGGAGGTACGAGCAGTACTTC.

The chain couples TRBV9 to TRBJ1-3, with TRBD1 identical over 11 bases. The CDR3 spans 16 residues. The V and J ends lost 4 bases and 3 bases, in that order; junction bases with no gene match: 6. CDR1 is SGDLS, CDR2 YYNGEE, per germline. In DNA form, the CDR3 reads TGTGCCAGCAGCCTTAGGACAGGGGGCATTGGAAACACCATATATTTT. This translates into CASSLRTGGIGNTIYF.

V usage is TRBV29-1 and J usage is TRBJ2-1; TRBD2 is a possible D gene (6 bases). The CDR3 sequence is 14 residues long. The V end was cut by 7 bases, the J end by 5 bases, with 18 bases between. Germline V lookup: CDR1 SQVTM, CDR2 ANQGSEA. CDR3 region: CSAPGAGRNNEQFF. Written as DNA, the CDR3 is TGCAGCGCCCCGGGCGCGGGAAGGAACAATGAGCAGTTCTTC.

The chain combines TRBV5-1 with TRBJ2-3; the D is unclear. V was shortened by 5 bases and J by 4 bases, with 11 bases between the two germline ends. The CDR3 consists of 13 residues. Looked up from germline, CDR1 is SGHRS and CDR2 is YFSETQ. CDR3 nucleotides: TGCGCCAGCAGGGCTAACGAGGCAGATACGCAGTATTTT. Translated: CASRANEADTQYF. The full variable domain, in which reference TRBV5-1 and TRBJ2-3 provide the parts outside the CDR3, is KAGVTQTPRYLIKTRGQQVTLSCSPISGHRSVSWYQQTPGQGLQFLFEYFSETQRNKGNFPGRFSGRQFSNSRSEMNVSTLELGDSALYLCASRANEADTQYFGPGTRLTVL.

The V call is TRBV5-4, the J call TRBJ2-1; 10 bases match TRBD2. Per the germline V gene, CDR1 is SGHNT and CDR2 is YYREEE (reference sequence). V dropped 3 bases and J dropped 6; count of bases not matched to a gene: 6. The CDR3 runs to 15 residues. The CDR3 DNA is TGTGCCAGCAGCTGGACTAGCGGCCCGGGCAATGAGCAGTTCTTC. It specifies CASSWTSGPGNEQFF.

V usage is TRBV30 and J usage is TRBJ2-7, with TRBD2 matching 8 bases. Unmatched junction bases numbered 6, after V lost 5 bases and J lost 3 bases. CDR3 length: 13 amino acids. Germline CDR1 reads GTSNPN; CDR2 reads SVGIG (reference sequence). The DNA for the CDR3 is TGTGCCTGGGGTAGCGGGACCGACTACGAGCAGTACTTC. Encoded protein: CAWGSGTDYEQYF.

The rearrangement links TRBV6-1 to TRBJ1-2; TRBD1 is a possible D gene (6 bases). The length of the CDR3 is 18 residues. The germline V gene has CDR1 MNHNS and CDR2 SASEGT. V gave up 2 bases and J gave up 6 bases, with 25 bases separating them. CDR3 sequence (DNA): TGTGCCAGCAGTGAATTTACAAATCAACAGGGTAGTTGGAATGGCTACACCTTC. Protein: CASSEFTNQQGSWNGYTF.

The chain combines TRBV7-9 with TRBJ1-1; D remains ambiguous. Germline V CDR1 and CDR2: SEHNR, FQNEAQ (reference sequence). The V end lost 5 bases, the J end lost 8 bases, and 12 bases lay between the germline ends. This CDR3 has 12 amino acids. CDR3 sequence: CASSPRSREAFF. CDR3 DNA sequence: TGTGCCAGCAGCCCCCGGTCCAGGGAAGCTTTCTTT.

This clone was recorded once. The chain uses TRBV10-3 and TRBJ2-3; 7 bases align to TRBD1. Unmatched junction bases numbered 10, after V lost 10 bases and J lost 3 bases. The germline CDR1 and CDR2 sequences are ENHRY and SYGVKD. The CDR3 covers 14 residues. The CDR3 DNA reads as TGTGCCACCGGCCTCGGACAGGTGACAGATACGCAGTATTTT. The encoded protein is CATGLGQVTDTQYF.